A selection of T cell receptor beta chains follows, all from one sample in a study of cytomegalovirus exposure and HLA in healthy donors. Clones were read by immunoSEQ multiplex PCR, and TCRdb kept only the in-frame ones, dropping some. The data contain about 120,000 clones, about 70% of them singletons. Sample: PBMCs. These receptor sequences come from a human donor in good health. Each CDR3 is given with its conserved first and last residue. The D gene is left open where the match is weak. Only part of the rows carry a size: once, few, many, or a class if the clone is expanded.

J gene	clone size	V gene	D gene	CDR3 protein	CDR3 DNA
TRBJ1-6	few	TRBV6-1	NA	CASRGTSNSPLHF	TGTGCCAGCAGAGGGACATCAAATTCACCCCTCCACTTT
TRBJ2-5	few	TRBV30	NA	CAWSGGQQETQYF	TGTGCCTGGAGTGGAGGACAGCAAGAGACCCAGTACTTC
TRBJ2-3	NA	TRBV4-1	TRBD2	CASSQDATSGGGSTDTQYF	TGCGCCAGCAGCCAAGATGCGACTAGCGGGGGGGGAAGCACAGATACGCAGTATTTT
TRBJ1-1	NA	TRBV28	TRBD1	CASSLSPGGGNTEAFF	TGTGCCAGCAGTTTGAGTCCAGGGGGCGGCAACACTGAAGCTTTCTTT
TRBJ2-1	NA	TRBV10-1	TRBD2	CASSETSGFNEQFF	TGCGCCAGCAGTGAGACTAGCGGATTCAATGAGCAGTTCTTC
TRBJ2-1	NA	TRBV9	TRBD2	CASSVSTSGGAENEQFF	TGTGCCAGCAGCGTATCAACTAGCGGGGGGGCCGAAAATGAGCAGTTCTTC
TRBJ2-7	few	TRBV6-5	NA	CASSLGRTSSYEQYF	TGTGCCAGCAGTTTGGGTAGGACAAGCTCCTACGAGCAGTACTTC
TRBJ2-2	NA	TRBV16	NA	CASSQNRETGELFF	TGTGCCAGCAGCCAGAACAGGGAAACCGGGGAGCTGTTTTTT
TRBJ1-4	NA	TRBV7-2	TRBD1	CASSPGTGGEKLFF	TGTGCCAGCAGCCCCGGGACAGGGGGTGAAAAACTGTTTTTT
TRBJ1-1	NA	TRBV5-6	NA	CASRSTGLNTEAFF	TGTGCCAGCCGTTCTACAGGGTTGAACACTGAAGCTTTCTTT
TRBJ2-5	few	TRBV13	NA	CASSRDRYQETQYF	TGTGCCAGCAGCCGAGACAGATACCAAGAGACCCAGTACTTC
TRBJ2-7	NA	TRBV14	TRBD1	CASSRTGRSYEQYF	TGTGCCAGCAGTCGGACAGGGAGGTCCTACGAGCAGTACTTC
TRBJ1-3	NA	TRBV29-1	TRBD1	CSVASGGSGNTIYF	TGCAGCGTTGCATCAGGGGGCTCTGGAAACACCATATATTTT
TRBJ2-2	NA	TRBV29-1	TRBD1	CSVETGYTGELFF	TGCAGCGTTGAGACAGGGTACACCGGGGAGCTGTTTTTT
TRBJ2-7	NA	TRBV5-1	TRBD2	CASSPRLAGAYEQYF	TGCGCCAGCAGCCCGCGACTAGCGGGAGCGTACGAGCAGTACTTC
TRBJ1-1	NA	TRBV4-1	NA	CASSHVGGTEAFF	TGCGCCAGCAGCCACGTAGGGGGCACTGAAGCTTTCTTT
TRBJ2-7	few	TRBV7-8	TRBD1	CASSSRQGAYEQYF	TGTGCCAGCAGCTCACGACAGGGAGCCTACGAGCAGTACTTC
TRBJ1-5	NA	TRBV28	NA	CASSLDRGAFQPQHF	TGTGCCAGCAGTTTAGACCGGGGGGCATTTCAGCCCCAGCATTTT
TRBJ2-3	NA	TRBV5-1	TRBD2	CASSLDGLVGVLGTQYF	TGCGCCAGCAGCTTAGATGGACTAGTTGGGGTTTTGGGTACGCAGTATTTT
TRBJ2-2	few	TRBV2	NA	CASSDPQGNTGELFF	TGTGCCAGCAGTGACCCACAGGGGAACACCGGGGAGCTGTTTTTT
TRBJ2-7	NA	TRBV7-2	TRBD2	CASSSQGLAGEQYF	TGTGCCAGCAGCTCCCAAGGACTAGCGGGCGAGCAGTACTTC
TRBJ2-7	NA	TRBV5-1	NA	CASSLQDGLYEQYF	TGCGCCAGCAGCTTACAGGACGGGCTCTACGAGCAGTACTTC
TRBJ2-3	NA	TRBV11-2	TRBD2	CASSFNAGGPDTQYF	TGTGCCAGCAGCTTCAATGCGGGGGGTCCAGATACGCAGTATTTT
TRBJ1-6	NA	TRBV30	NA	CAWSTNGGQRLNSPLHF	TGTGCCTGGAGTACCAACGGAGGGCAGCGCCTAAATTCACCCCTCCACTTT
TRBJ2-7	once	TRBV30	TRBD2	CAWSEPRREGLEQYF	TGTGCCTGGAGTGAGCCGAGGCGGGAGGGACTAGAGCAGTACTTC
TRBJ2-1	once	TRBV10-1	TRBD2	CASSGLAGTYNEQFF	TGCGCCAGCAGTGGTCTAGCGGGGACCTACAATGAGCAGTTCTTC